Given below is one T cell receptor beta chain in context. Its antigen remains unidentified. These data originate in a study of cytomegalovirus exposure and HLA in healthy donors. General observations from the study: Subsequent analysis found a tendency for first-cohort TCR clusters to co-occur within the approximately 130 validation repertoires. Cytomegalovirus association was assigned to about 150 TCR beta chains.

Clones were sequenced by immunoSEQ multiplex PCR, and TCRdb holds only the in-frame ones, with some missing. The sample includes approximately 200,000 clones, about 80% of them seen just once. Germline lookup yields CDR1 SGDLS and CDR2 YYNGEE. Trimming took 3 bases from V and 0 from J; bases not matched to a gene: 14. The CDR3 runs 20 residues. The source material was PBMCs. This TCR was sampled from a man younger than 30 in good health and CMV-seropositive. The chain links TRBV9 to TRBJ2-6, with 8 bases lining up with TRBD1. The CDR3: CASSGKQGVPWSSGANVLTF. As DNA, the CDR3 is TGTGCCAGCAGCGGAAAACAGGGGGTTCCCTGGAGCTCTGGGGCCAACGTCCTGACTTTC.